The T cell receptor (beta chain) described here comes from a study of shared clonotypes between healthy human individuals. Repertoires were generated with immunoSEQ multiplex PCR, while TCRdb's copy carries only in-frame clones and drops some. The sample records about 1 million clones, roughly 70% being singletons. This clonotype was obtained from a man between 18 and 29 years old in good health. Source material: memory CD4+ T cells sorted from blood. The subset here: CD45RA-negative fraction.

Here the CDR3 DNA reads TGTGCCAGCAGCTCAGCGGGAGGAAGAGATACGCAGTATTTT. Its translation is CASSSAGGRDTQYF. The genes are TRBV7-2 and TRBJ2-3, with 9 nucleotides matching TRBD2. V trimming: 4 bases; J trimming: 5 bases; junction bases outside the gene matches: 4. The CDR3 extends over 14 amino acids. Germline CDR1 reads SGHTA; CDR2 reads FQGNSA. The whole variable domain, remainder taken from reference TRBV7-2 and TRBJ2-3, is GAGVSQSPSNKVTEKGKDVELRCDPISGHTALYWYRQSLGQGLEFLIYFQGNSAPDKSGLPSDRFSAERTGGSVSTLTIQRTQQEDSAVYLCASSSAGGRDTQYFGPGTRLTVL.